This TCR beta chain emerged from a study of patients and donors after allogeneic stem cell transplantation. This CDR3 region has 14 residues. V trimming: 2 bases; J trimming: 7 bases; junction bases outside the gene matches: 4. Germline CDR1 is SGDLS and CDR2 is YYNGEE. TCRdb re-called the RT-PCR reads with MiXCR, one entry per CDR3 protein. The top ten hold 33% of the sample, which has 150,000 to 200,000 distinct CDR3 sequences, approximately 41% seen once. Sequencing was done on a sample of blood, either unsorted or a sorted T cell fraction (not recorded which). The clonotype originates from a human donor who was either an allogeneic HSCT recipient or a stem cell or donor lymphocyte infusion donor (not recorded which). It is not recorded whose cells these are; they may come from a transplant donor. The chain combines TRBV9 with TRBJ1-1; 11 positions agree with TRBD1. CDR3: CASSVSGTGGEAFF. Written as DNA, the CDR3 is TGTGCCAGCAGCGTTTCCGGGACAGGGGGTGAAGCTTTCTTT.